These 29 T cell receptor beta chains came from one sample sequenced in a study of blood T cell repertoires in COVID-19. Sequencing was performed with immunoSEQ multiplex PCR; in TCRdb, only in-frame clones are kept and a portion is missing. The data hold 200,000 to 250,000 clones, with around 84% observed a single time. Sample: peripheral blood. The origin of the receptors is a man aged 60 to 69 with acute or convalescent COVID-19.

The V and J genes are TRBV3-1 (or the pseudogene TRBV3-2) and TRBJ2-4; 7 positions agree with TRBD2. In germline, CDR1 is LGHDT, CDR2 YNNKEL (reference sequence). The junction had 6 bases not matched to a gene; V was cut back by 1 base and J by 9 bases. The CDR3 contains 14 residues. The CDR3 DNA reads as TGTGCCAGCAGCCAAGCCCTAGCGGCGGGCATTCAGTACTTC. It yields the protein CASSQALAAGIQYF.

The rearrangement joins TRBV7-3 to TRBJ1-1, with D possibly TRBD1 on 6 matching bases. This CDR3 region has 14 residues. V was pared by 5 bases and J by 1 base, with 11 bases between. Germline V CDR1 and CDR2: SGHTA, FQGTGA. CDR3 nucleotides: TGTGCCAGCAGCCCGGACAGCTCGAACACTGAAGCTTTCTTT. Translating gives CASSPDSSNTEAFF. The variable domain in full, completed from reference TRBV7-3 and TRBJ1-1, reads GAGVSQTPSNKVTEKGKYVELRCDPISGHTALYWYRQSLGQGPEFLIYFQGTGAADDSGLPNDRFFAVRPEGSVSTLKIQRTERGDSAVYLCASSPDSSNTEAFFGQGTRLTVV.

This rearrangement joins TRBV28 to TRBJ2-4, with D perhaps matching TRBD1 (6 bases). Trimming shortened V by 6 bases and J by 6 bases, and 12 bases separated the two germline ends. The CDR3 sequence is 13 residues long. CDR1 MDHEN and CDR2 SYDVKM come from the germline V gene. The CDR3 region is CASSLSDRNIQYF. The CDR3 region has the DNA TGTGCCAGCAGCCTATCGGACAGAAACATTCAGTACTTC.

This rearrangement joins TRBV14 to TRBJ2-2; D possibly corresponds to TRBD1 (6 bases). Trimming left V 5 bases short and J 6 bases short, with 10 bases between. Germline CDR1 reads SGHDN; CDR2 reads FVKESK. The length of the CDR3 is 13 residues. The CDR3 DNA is TGTGCCAGCAGCTCTGGACAGCCCGGGGAGCTGTTTTTT. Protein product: CASSSGQPGELFF. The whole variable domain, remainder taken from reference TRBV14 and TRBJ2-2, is EAGVTQFPSHSVIEKGQTVTLRCDPISGHDNLYWYRRVMGKEIKFLLHFVKESKQDESGMPNNRFLAERTGGTYSTLKVQPAELEDSGVYFCASSSGQPGELFFGEGSRLTVL.

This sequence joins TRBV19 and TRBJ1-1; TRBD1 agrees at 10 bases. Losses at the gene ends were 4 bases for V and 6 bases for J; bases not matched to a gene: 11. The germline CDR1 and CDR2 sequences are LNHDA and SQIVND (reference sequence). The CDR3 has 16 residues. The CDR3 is CASSTATGGDGAEAFF. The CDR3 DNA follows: TGTGCCAGTAGTACTGCGACAGGGGGCGACGGTGCTGAAGCTTTCTTT.

DNA for the CDR3: TGTGCCAGCAGAAAAACAGGGAGTGGTAATTCACCCCTCCACTTT. This codes for CASRKTGSGNSPLHF. The gene calls are TRBV2 and TRBJ1-6; maybe TRBD1 (6 bases). The CDR3 runs to 15 residues. Per the germline V gene, CDR1 is SNHLY and CDR2 is FYNNEI. The germline V and J ends were trimmed by 6 bases and 6 bases, with 15 bases remaining between them.

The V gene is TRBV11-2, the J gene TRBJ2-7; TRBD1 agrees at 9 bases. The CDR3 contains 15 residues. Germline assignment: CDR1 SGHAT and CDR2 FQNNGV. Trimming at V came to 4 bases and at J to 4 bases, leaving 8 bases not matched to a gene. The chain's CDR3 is CASSSPGTGTYEQYF. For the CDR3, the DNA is TGTGCCAGCAGCTCGCCCGGGACAGGGACTTACGAGCAGTACTTC.

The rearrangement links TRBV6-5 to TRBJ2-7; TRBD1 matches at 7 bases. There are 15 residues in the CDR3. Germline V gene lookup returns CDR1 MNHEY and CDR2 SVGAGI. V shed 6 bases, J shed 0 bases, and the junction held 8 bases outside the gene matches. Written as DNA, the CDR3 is TGTGCCAGCAGGGATACAGGGGCCCTCTCCTACGAGCAGTACTTC. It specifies CASRDTGALSYEQYF.

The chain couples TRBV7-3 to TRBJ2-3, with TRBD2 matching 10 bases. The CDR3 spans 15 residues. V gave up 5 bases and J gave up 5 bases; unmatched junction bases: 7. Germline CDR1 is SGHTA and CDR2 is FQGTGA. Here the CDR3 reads CASSKAGGLLDTQYF. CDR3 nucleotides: TGTGCCAGCAGCAAAGCGGGAGGGCTACTAGATACGCAGTATTTT.

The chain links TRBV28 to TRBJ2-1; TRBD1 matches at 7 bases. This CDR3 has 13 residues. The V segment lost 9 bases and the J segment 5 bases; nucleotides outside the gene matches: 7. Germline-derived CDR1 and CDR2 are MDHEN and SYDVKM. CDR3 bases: TGTGCCAGTACCACCGGGACAGACAATGAGCAGTTCTTC. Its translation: CASTTGTDNEQFF.

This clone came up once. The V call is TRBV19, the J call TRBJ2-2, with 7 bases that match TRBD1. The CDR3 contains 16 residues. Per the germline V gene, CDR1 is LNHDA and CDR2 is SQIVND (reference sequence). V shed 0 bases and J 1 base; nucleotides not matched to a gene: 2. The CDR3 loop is CASSIERTGNTGELFF. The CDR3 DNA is TGTGCCAGTAGTATAGAGAGGACAGGGAACACCGGGGAGCTGTTTTTT.

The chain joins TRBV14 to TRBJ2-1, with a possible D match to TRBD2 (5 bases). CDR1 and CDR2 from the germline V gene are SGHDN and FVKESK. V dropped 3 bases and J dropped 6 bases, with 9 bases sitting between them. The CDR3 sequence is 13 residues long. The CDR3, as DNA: TGTGCCAGCAGCCACACTAGGACCAATGAGCAGTTCTTC. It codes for CASSHTRTNEQFF.

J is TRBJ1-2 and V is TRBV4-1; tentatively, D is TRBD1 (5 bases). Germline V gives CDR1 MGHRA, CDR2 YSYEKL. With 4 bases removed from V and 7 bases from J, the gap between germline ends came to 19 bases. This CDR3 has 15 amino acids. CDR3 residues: CASSRGEGRGGGYTF. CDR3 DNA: TGCGCCAGCAGCCGGGGGGAAGGGAGAGGAGGTGGCTACACCTTC.

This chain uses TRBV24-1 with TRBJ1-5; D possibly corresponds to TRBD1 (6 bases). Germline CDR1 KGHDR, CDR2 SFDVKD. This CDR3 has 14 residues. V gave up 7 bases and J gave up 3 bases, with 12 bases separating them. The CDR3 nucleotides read TGTGCCACCAGCCGGGACACTCACAATCAGCCCCAGCATTTT. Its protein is CATSRDTHNQPQHF.

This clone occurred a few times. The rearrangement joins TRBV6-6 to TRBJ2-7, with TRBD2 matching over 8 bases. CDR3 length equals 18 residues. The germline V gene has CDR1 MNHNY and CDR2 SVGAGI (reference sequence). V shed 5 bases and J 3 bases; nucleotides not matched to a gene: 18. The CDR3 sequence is CASSRQPGLVVSNYEQYF. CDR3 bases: TGTGCCAGCAGTCGTCAACCGGGACTAGTCGTCTCCAACTACGAGCAGTACTTC.

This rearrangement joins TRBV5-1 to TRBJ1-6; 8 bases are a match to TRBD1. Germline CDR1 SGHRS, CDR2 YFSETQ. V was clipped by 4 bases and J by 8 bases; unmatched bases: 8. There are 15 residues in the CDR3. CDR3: CASSNSGQGDSPLHF. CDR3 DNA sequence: TGCGCCAGCAGCAACTCCGGACAGGGCGATTCACCCCTCCACTTT.

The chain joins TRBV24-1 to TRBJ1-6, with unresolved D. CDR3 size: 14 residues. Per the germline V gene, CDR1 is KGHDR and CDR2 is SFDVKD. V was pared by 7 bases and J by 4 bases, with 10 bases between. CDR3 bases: TGTGCCACCAGGTGTGAGGGATATAATTCACCCCTCCACTTT. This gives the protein CATRCEGYNSPLHF.

In nucleotides, the CDR3 is TGTGCCAGCAGCCTCGGTGGGACAGGGAGGGGGAAAAACGAGCAGTACTTC. Translating gives CASSLGGTGRGKNEQYF. The J gene is TRBJ2-7, the V gene TRBV7-2; 9 nucleotides align to TRBD1. The CDR3 runs to 17 residues. CDR1 and CDR2 from the germline V gene are SGHTA and FQGNSA. The ends lost 5 bases at V and 5 bases at J; junction bases unmatched: 16.

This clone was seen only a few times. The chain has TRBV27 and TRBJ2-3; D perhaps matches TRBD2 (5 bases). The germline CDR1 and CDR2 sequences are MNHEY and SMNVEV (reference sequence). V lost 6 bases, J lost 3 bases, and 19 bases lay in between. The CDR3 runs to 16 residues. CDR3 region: CASSLRGSWKTDTQYF. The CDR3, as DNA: TGTGCCAGCAGCCTTCGAGGGTCGTGGAAAACAGATACGCAGTATTTT.

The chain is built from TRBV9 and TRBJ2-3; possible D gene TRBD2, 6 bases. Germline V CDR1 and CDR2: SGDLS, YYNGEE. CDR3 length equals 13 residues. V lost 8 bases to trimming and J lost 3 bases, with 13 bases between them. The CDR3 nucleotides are TGTGCCAGTTCTAGGAGGGAGACAGATACGCAGTATTTT. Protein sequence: CASSRRETDTQYF.

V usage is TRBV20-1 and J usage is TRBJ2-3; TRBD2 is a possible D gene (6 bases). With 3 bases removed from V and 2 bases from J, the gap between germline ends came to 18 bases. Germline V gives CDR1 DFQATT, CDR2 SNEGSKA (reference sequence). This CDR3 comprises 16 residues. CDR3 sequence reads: CSASGPLGGYTDTQYF. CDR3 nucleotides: TGCAGTGCTAGTGGGCCCCTCGGGGGATACACAGATACGCAGTATTTT.

The CDR3 here is CAIRRDRATDTQYF. CDR3 DNA sequence: TGTGCCATCAGACGGGACAGGGCAACAGATACGCAGTATTTT. The chain employs TRBV10-3 and TRBJ2-3; 9 bases agree with TRBD1. Germline assignment: CDR1 ENHRY and CDR2 SYGVKD. The V gene end was trimmed by 6 bases and the J gene end by 3 bases; junction bases not matched to a gene: 4. There are 14 residues in the CDR3.

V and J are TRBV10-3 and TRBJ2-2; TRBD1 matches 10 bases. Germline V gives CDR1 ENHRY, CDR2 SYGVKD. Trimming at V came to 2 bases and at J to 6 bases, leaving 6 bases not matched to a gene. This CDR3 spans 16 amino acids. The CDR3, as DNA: TGTGCCATCAGTGAGCCGGGACAGGGGATGGCCGGGGAGCTGTTTTTT. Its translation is CAISEPGQGMAGELFF.

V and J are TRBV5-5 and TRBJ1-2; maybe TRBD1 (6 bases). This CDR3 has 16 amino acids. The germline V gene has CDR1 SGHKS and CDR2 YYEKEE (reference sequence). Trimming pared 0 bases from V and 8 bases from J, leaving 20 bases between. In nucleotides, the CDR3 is TGTGCCAGCAGCTTGGGCCTACAGGGAATGCAGTTGGGCTACACCTTC. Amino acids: CASSLGLQGMQLGYTF.

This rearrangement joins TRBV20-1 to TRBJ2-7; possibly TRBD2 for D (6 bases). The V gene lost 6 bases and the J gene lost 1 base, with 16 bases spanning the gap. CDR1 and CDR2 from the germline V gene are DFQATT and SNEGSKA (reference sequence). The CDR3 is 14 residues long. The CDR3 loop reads CSASSGSESYEQYF. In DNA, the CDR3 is TGCAGTGCGAGTAGCGGTAGTGAGTCCTACGAGCAGTACTTC.

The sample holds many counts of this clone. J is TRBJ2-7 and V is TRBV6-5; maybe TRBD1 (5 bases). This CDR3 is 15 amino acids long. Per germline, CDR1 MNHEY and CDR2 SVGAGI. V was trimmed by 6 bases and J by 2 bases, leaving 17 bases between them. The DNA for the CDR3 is TGTGCCAGCAGCACGAACAGGATTACGGCCTACGAGCAGTACTTC. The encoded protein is CASSTNRITAYEQYF.

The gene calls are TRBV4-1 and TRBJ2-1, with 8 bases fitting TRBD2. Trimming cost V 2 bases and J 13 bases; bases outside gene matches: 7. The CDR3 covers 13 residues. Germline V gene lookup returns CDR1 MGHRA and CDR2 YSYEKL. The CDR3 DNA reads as TGCGCCAGCAGCCAATTGAGGGGGACTAGACAGTTCTTC. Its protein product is CASSQLRGTRQFF.

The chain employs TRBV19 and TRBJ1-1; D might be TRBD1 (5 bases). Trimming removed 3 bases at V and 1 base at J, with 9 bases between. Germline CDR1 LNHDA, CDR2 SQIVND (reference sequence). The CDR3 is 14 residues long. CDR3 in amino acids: CASSIGGSNTEAFF. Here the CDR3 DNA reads TGTGCCAGTAGTATCGGGGGTTCGAACACTGAAGCTTTCTTT.

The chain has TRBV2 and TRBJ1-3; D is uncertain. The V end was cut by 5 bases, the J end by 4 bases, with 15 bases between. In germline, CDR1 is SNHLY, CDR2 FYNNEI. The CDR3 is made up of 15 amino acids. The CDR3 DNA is TGTGCCAGCAGTTACCGTACTACGGCAGGAAACACCATATATTTT. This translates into CASSYRTTAGNTIYF.